This TCR beta chain was sequenced in a study of shared clonotypes between healthy human individuals. Only in-frame clones appear in the TCRdb table, and some are missing; sequencing was by immunoSEQ multiplex PCR. This table has 2,100,000 or so clones, nearly 97% appearing once. With 5 bases removed from V and 0 bases from J, the gap between germline ends came to 8 bases. Germline loops: CDR1 MNHEY, CDR2 SMNVEV (reference sequence). The CDR3 contains 14 residues. This TCR came from a man between 18 and 35 years old in good health. Sample: naive CD4+ T cells sorted from blood. Described subset: CD45RA+ positively selected. The gene calls are TRBV27 and TRBJ1-3, with a tentative D call TRBD1 (6 bases). The DNA of the CDR3 is TGTGCCAGCAGTGTGGGGGCCTCTGGAAACACCATATATTTT. This gives the protein CASSVGASGNTIYF.